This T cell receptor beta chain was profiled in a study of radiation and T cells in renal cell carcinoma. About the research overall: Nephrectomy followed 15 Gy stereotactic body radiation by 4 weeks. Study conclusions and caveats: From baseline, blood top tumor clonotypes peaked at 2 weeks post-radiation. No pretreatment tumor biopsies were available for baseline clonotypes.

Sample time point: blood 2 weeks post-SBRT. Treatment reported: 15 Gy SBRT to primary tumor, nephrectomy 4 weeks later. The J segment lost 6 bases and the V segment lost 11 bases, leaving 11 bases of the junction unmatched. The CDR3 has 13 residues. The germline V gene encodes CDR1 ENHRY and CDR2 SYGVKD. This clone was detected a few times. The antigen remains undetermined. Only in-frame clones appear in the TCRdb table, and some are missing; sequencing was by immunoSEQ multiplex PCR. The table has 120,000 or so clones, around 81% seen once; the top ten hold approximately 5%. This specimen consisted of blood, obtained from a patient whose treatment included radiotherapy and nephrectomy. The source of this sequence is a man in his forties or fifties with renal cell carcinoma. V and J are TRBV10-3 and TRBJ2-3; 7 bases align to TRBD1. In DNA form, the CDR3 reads TGTGCCGGAGGCGGAAAGGGGGCGGATACGCAGTATTTT. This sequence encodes CAGGGKGADTQYF.